The rows below give T cell receptor beta chains drawn from one sample of a study of blood T cells in healthy people across ages. TCRdb called the 5' RACE reads again in MiXCR, with one record for every CDR3 protein. In the table there are 1,800,000 or so distinct CDR3 sequences, about 39% of which are singletons. Sequencing was carried out using blood. Receptors originate from a human donor in good health. The CDR3 runs from the conserved cysteine through the conserved F or W. The D gene is left open where the match is weak. Expanded clones are given a class, and other clones once, few, many or no size at all.

J gene: TRBJ1-2
clone size: NA
V gene: TRBV6-1
D gene: NA
CDR3 protein: CASSEVGHYGYTF
CDR3 DNA: TGTGCCAGCAGTGAAGTAGGTCACTATGGCTACACCTTC

J gene: TRBJ1-6
clone size: NA
V gene: TRBV10-3
D gene: NA
CDR3 protein: CAISERMSSYNSPLHF
CDR3 DNA: TGTGCCATCAGTGAACGGATGAGCTCCTATAATTCACCCCTCCACTTT

J gene: TRBJ2-1
clone size: few
V gene: TRBV12-3/TRBV12-4
D gene: NA
CDR3 protein: CASSTGKEQFF
CDR3 DNA: TGTGCCAGCAGTACAGGTAAAGAGCAGTTCTTC

J gene: TRBJ2-7
clone size: many
V gene: TRBV29-1
D gene: NA
CDR3 protein: CSVELGFPYEQYF
CDR3 DNA: TGCAGCGTTGAATTGGGGTTCCCCTACGAGCAGTACTTC

J gene: TRBJ2-5
clone size: NA
V gene: TRBV2
D gene: TRBD2
CDR3 protein: CASSGGAGKETQYF
CDR3 DNA: TGTGCCAGCTCGGGGGGAGCGGGGAAAGAGACCCAGTACTTC

J gene: TRBJ2-1
clone size: many
V gene: TRBV18
D gene: NA
CDR3 protein: CASSPGLAEYNEQFF
CDR3 DNA: TGTGCCAGCAGCCCGGGACTGGCAGAGTACAATGAGCAGTTCTTC

J gene: TRBJ1-2
clone size: few
V gene: TRBV28
D gene: NA
CDR3 protein: CASSQYMSPYGYTF
CDR3 DNA: TGTGCCAGCAGTCAATACATGAGTCCGTACGGCTACACCTTC

J gene: TRBJ1-2
clone size: NA
V gene: TRBV4-1
D gene: TRBD1
CDR3 protein: CASSNLPGQGSNYGYTF
CDR3 DNA: TGCGCCAGCAGCAATCTACCGGGACAGGGGTCTAACTATGGCTACACCTTC

J gene: TRBJ1-2
clone size: NA
V gene: TRBV7-9
D gene: NA
CDR3 protein: CASSLEHPGDYGYTF
CDR3 DNA: TGTGCCAGCAGCTTAGAACACCCAGGGGACTATGGCTACACCTTC

J gene: TRBJ2-4
clone size: few
V gene: TRBV7-2
D gene: TRBD1
CDR3 protein: CASSSDPGTAQYF
CDR3 DNA: TGTGCCAGCAGCTCAGACCCAGGGACAGCTCAGTACTTC

J gene: TRBJ2-5
clone size: NA
V gene: TRBV30
D gene: NA
CDR3 protein: CAWMGGAETQYF
CDR3 DNA: TGTGCCTGGATGGGCGGTGCGGAGACCCAGTACTTC

J gene: TRBJ1-2
clone size: NA
V gene: TRBV20-1
D gene: NA
CDR3 protein: CSALGIGYTF
CDR3 DNA: TGCAGTGCGTTGGGTATTGGCTACACCTTC

J gene: TRBJ1-1
clone size: NA
V gene: TRBV10-3
D gene: NA
CDR3 protein: CAITMTVNTEAFF
CDR3 DNA: TGTGCCATCACCATGACAGTGAACACTGAAGCTTTCTTT

J gene: TRBJ2-1
clone size: few
V gene: TRBV7-2
D gene: TRBD2
CDR3 protein: CASSFRGLAHNEQFF
CDR3 DNA: TGTGCCAGCAGCTTCCGAGGACTAGCCCACAATGAGCAGTTCTTC

J gene: TRBJ1-2
clone size: few
V gene: TRBV4-3
D gene: NA
CDR3 protein: CASSPFAGYGYTF
CDR3 DNA: TGCGCCAGCAGCCCTTTCGCGGGGTATGGCTACACCTTC

J gene: TRBJ2-5
clone size: NA
V gene: TRBV14
D gene: NA
CDR3 protein: CASSQAIGGTQYF
CDR3 DNA: TGTGCCAGCAGCCAAGCCATTGGGGGGACCCAGTACTTC

J gene: TRBJ2-3
clone size: NA
V gene: TRBV24-1
D gene: NA
CDR3 protein: CATSDPDTTDTQYF
CDR3 DNA: TGTGCCACCAGTGATCCCGACACAACAGATACGCAGTATTTT

J gene: TRBJ2-1
clone size: NA
V gene: TRBV3-1
D gene: TRBD2
CDR3 protein: CASSQERLAGGDEQFF
CDR3 DNA: TGTGCCAGCAGCCAAGAACGGCTAGCGGGGGGAGATGAGCAGTTCTTC

J gene: TRBJ2-3
clone size: NA
V gene: TRBV7-2
D gene: NA
CDR3 protein: CASSLAGPGRGTDTQYF
CDR3 DNA: TGTGCCAGCAGCTTAGCGGGGCCAGGTAGGGGCACAGATACGCAGTATTTT

J gene: TRBJ1-5
clone size: NA
V gene: TRBV5-5
D gene: NA
CDR3 protein: CASSLGQQSNQPQHF
CDR3 DNA: TGTGCCAGCAGCCTGGGACAACAAAGCAATCAGCCCCAGCATTTT

J gene: TRBJ2-1
clone size: NA
V gene: TRBV2
D gene: TRBD2
CDR3 protein: CASRPLAGIGNEQFF
CDR3 DNA: TGTGCCAGCAGACCTCTAGCGGGGATAGGCAATGAGCAGTTCTTC

J gene: TRBJ2-1
clone size: NA
V gene: TRBV5-1
D gene: NA
CDR3 protein: CASSFGEDDEQFF
CDR3 DNA: TGCGCCAGCAGCTTTGGAGAGGACGATGAGCAGTTCTTC

J gene: TRBJ1-5
clone size: NA
V gene: TRBV5-6
D gene: TRBD1
CDR3 protein: CASSLGGTGGLPQHF
CDR3 DNA: TGTGCCAGCAGCTTGGGAGGGACAGGGGGCCTGCCCCAGCATTTT

J gene: TRBJ2-1
clone size: few
V gene: TRBV7-2
D gene: NA
CDR3 protein: CASSLEVLLNEQFF
CDR3 DNA: TGTGCCAGCAGCTTAGAGGTGCTTCTCAATGAGCAGTTCTTC

J gene: TRBJ1-2
clone size: NA
V gene: TRBV28
D gene: NA
CDR3 protein: CASSLSDMFGYTF
CDR3 DNA: TGTGCCAGCAGTTTATCGGATATGTTTGGCTACACCTTC

J gene: TRBJ1-5
clone size: NA
V gene: TRBV28
D gene: TRBD1
CDR3 protein: CASIGDRGRSWDQPQHF
CDR3 DNA: TGTGCCAGCATCGGGGACAGGGGGCGATCGTGGGATCAGCCCCAGCATTTT

J gene: TRBJ1-2
clone size: NA
V gene: TRBV6-1
D gene: NA
CDR3 protein: CASSEAIWGGNYGYTF
CDR3 DNA: TGTGCCAGCAGTGAAGCGATTTGGGGAGGGAACTATGGCTACACCTTC

J gene: TRBJ2-7
clone size: few
V gene: TRBV5-1
D gene: NA
CDR3 protein: CASMPTATSRNEQYF
CDR3 DNA: TGCGCCAGCATGCCGACCGCTACTAGCCGGAACGAGCAGTACTTC

J gene: TRBJ2-7
clone size: NA
V gene: TRBV3-1
D gene: TRBD2
CDR3 protein: CASSHQGTSGPYEQYF
CDR3 DNA: TGTGCCAGCAGCCATCAGGGGACTAGCGGGCCCTACGAGCAGTACTTC

J gene: TRBJ2-1
clone size: once
V gene: TRBV28
D gene: NA
CDR3 protein: CASSSPSDYTYNEQFF
CDR3 DNA: TGTGCCAGCAGTTCACCGTCCGACTACACCTACAATGAGCAGTTCTTC

J gene: TRBJ2-3
clone size: NA
V gene: TRBV20-1
D gene: NA
CDR3 protein: CSARVYGTVTDTQYF
CDR3 DNA: TGCAGTGCTAGAGTCTACGGGACGGTAACAGATACGCAGTATTTT

J gene: TRBJ1-1
clone size: few
V gene: TRBV4-2
D gene: NA
CDR3 protein: CASSQDLWTTMNTEAFF
CDR3 DNA: TGTGCCAGCAGCCAAGATCTATGGACGACAATGAACACTGAAGCTTTCTTT

J gene: TRBJ2-7
clone size: few
V gene: TRBV10-3
D gene: NA
CDR3 protein: CAISESSRQGNYEQYF
CDR3 DNA: TGTGCCATCAGTGAGTCGAGCAGGCAGGGGAACTACGAGCAGTACTTC

J gene: TRBJ1-1
clone size: NA
V gene: TRBV11-3
D gene: NA
CDR3 protein: CATKGHLNTEAFF
CDR3 DNA: TGTGCCACCAAGGGCCATCTGAACACTGAAGCTTTCTTT

J gene: TRBJ2-7
clone size: few
V gene: TRBV6-5
D gene: NA
CDR3 protein: CASGGDSSYEQYF
CDR3 DNA: TGTGCCAGCGGGGGTGATAGCTCCTACGAGCAGTACTTC

J gene: TRBJ1-2
clone size: few
V gene: TRBV5-1
D gene: NA
CDR3 protein: CASSLRGEGYTF
CDR3 DNA: TGCGCCAGCAGCTTACGAGGGGAAGGCTACACCTTC

J gene: TRBJ2-5
clone size: NA
V gene: TRBV12-3/TRBV12-4
D gene: NA
CDR3 protein: CASRAGLSPYLVQYF
CDR3 DNA: TGTGCCAGCCGGGCCGGCCTCTCGCCCTACTTAGTGCAGTACTTC

J gene: TRBJ2-5
clone size: many
V gene: TRBV12-3/TRBV12-4
D gene: NA
CDR3 protein: CASSLILVGKETQYF
CDR3 DNA: TGTGCCAGCAGTTTAATCTTGGTGGGCAAAGAGACCCAGTACTTC

J gene: TRBJ2-1
clone size: NA
V gene: TRBV7-2
D gene: TRBD2
CDR3 protein: CASSSRAGGPGNEQFF
CDR3 DNA: TGTGCCAGCAGCTCGAGAGCGGGGGGGCCGGGCAATGAGCAGTTCTTC

J gene: TRBJ1-2
clone size: NA
V gene: TRBV7-8
D gene: NA
CDR3 protein: CASSWRVYERAYGYTF
CDR3 DNA: TGTGCCAGCAGCTGGAGGGTCTACGAAAGGGCCTATGGCTACACCTTC

J gene: TRBJ2-7
clone size: NA
V gene: TRBV6-6
D gene: NA
CDR3 protein: CASSYEWGRREGEQYF
CDR3 DNA: TGTGCCAGCAGTTACGAGTGGGGGAGGAGGGAAGGCGAGCAGTACTTC

J gene: TRBJ2-3
clone size: few
V gene: TRBV11-2
D gene: NA
CDR3 protein: CASSLLGVDTQYF
CDR3 DNA: TGTGCCAGCAGCTTACTTGGCGTAGATACGCAGTATTTT

J gene: TRBJ2-5
clone size: many
V gene: TRBV20-1
D gene: NA
CDR3 protein: CSTGKPQETQYF
CDR3 DNA: TGCAGTACAGGGAAGCCCCAAGAGACCCAGTACTTC

J gene: TRBJ1-2
clone size: NA
V gene: TRBV5-1
D gene: TRBD1
CDR3 protein: CASSLAVRTGGDGYTF
CDR3 DNA: TGCGCCAGCAGCTTGGCCGTCAGGACAGGGGGCGATGGCTACACCTTC

J gene: TRBJ1-5
clone size: NA
V gene: TRBV4-2
D gene: NA
CDR3 protein: CASSQVSGITNQPQHF
CDR3 DNA: TGTGCCAGCAGCCAAGTCTCCGGGATCACGAATCAGCCCCAGCATTTT

J gene: TRBJ1-2
clone size: NA
V gene: TRBV27
D gene: TRBD1
CDR3 protein: CASSFEKDRTPEGYGYTF
CDR3 DNA: TGTGCCAGTAGTTTCGAAAAGGACAGGACCCCTGAGGGCTATGGCTACACCTTC

J gene: TRBJ2-1
clone size: many
V gene: TRBV29-1
D gene: NA
CDR3 protein: CSGGRSYNEQFF
CDR3 DNA: TGCAGCGGAGGGAGGTCCTACAATGAGCAGTTCTTC

J gene: TRBJ1-5
clone size: NA
V gene: TRBV12-5
D gene: NA
CDR3 protein: CASGLAQASNQPQHF
CDR3 DNA: NA

J gene: TRBJ1-5
clone size: NA
V gene: TRBV6-6
D gene: NA
CDR3 protein: CASSYRLAENQPQHF
CDR3 DNA: TGTGCCAGCAGTTACCGTCTCGCCGAGAATCAGCCCCAGCATTTT

J gene: TRBJ2-1
clone size: few
V gene: TRBV20-1
D gene: TRBD2
CDR3 protein: CSAAGTSGGADDEQFF
CDR3 DNA: TGCAGTGCCGCGGGGACTAGCGGGGGGGCTGACGATGAGCAGTTCTTC

J gene: TRBJ1-4
clone size: NA
V gene: TRBV30
D gene: NA
CDR3 protein: CAWSDLDREKLFF
CDR3 DNA: TGTGCCTGGAGTGATCTGGATCGAGAAAAACTGTTTTTT

J gene: TRBJ2-3
clone size: few
V gene: TRBV3-1
D gene: NA
CDR3 protein: CASRDDDRVRDTQYF
CDR3 DNA: TGTGCCAGCAGGGACGACGACAGAGTACGGGATACGCAGTATTTT

J gene: TRBJ2-7
clone size: NA
V gene: TRBV7-8
D gene: NA
CDR3 protein: CASSLDRGGTYEQYF
CDR3 DNA: TGTGCCAGCAGCTTAGATAGGGGGGGGACCTACGAGCAGTACTTC

J gene: TRBJ1-1
clone size: NA
V gene: TRBV7-9
D gene: NA
CDR3 protein: CASSLAWVTANTEAFF
CDR3 DNA: TGCGCCAGCAGCTTAGCCTGGGTGACGGCAAACACTGAAGCTTTCTTT

J gene: TRBJ2-7
clone size: NA
V gene: TRBV7-9
D gene: TRBD1
CDR3 protein: CASSPPGQAVEQYF
CDR3 DNA: TGTGCCAGCAGCCCCCCGGGACAGGCTGTCGAGCAGTACTTC

J gene: TRBJ2-7
clone size: few
V gene: TRBV5-6
D gene: NA
CDR3 protein: CASSLPNDYEQYF
CDR3 DNA: TGTGCCAGCAGCCTGCCGAACGATTACGAGCAGTACTTC